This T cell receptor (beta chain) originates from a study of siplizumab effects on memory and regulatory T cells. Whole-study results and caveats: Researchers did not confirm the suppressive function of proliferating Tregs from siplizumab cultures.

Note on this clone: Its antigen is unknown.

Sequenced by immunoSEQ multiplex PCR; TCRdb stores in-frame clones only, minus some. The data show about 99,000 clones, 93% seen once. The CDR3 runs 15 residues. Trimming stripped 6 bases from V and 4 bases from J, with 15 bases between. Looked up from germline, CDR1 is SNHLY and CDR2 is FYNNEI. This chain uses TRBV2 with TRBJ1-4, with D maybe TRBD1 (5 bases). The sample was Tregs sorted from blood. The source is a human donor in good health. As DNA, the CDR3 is TGTGCCAGCAGGGAGGGGACCGTATTTAATGAAAAACTGTTTTTT. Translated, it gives CASREGTVFNEKLFF.